The rows below give T cell receptor beta chains drawn from one sample of a study of T cell changes during pregnancy in multiple sclerosis. Method: immunoSEQ multiplex PCR; TCRdb's copy keeps in-frame clones and lacks some. The data contain fewer than 75,000 clones, 80% to 95% of them singletons. Sequences were derived from peripheral blood, sampled in the second trimester of pregnancy. These receptors all stem from a female donor with multiple sclerosis, enrolled in a pregnancy study. CDR3s include the opening cysteine and the closing phenylalanine or tryptophan. The D gene is left open where the match is weak. Size is stated for part of the rows, as once, few or many counts, or as a class when the clone is expanded.

size,J,D,V,CDR3,DNA
-,TRBJ2-1,TRBD2,TRBV5-6,CASSHIAGEAHNEQFF,TGTGCCAGCAGCCACATAGCGGGAGAGGCGCACAATGAGCAGTTCTTC
once,TRBJ1-1,-,TRBV29-1,CSVGAGVGDTEAFF,TGCAGCGTTGGTGCAGGGGTGGGTGACACTGAAGCTTTCTTT
-,TRBJ2-7,TRBD2,TRBV27,CASGTGLAAYEQYF,TGTGCCAGCGGAACGGGACTAGCGGCTTACGAGCAGTACTTC
-,TRBJ1-3,-,TRBV30,CAWSLGASGNTIYF,TGTGCCTGGAGTCTAGGAGCCTCTGGAAACACCATATATTTT
-,TRBJ2-3,TRBD1,TRBV5-1,CASSTQTGGTDTQYF,TGCGCCAGCAGCACCCAGACAGGGGGCACAGATACGCAGTATTTT
-,TRBJ1-4,-,TRBV9,CASARAANEKLFF,TGTGCCAGCGCGAGGGCGGCTAATGAAAAACTGTTTTTT
-,TRBJ1-2,-,TRBV7-2,CASSSQGIGGYTF,TGTGCCAGCAGCTCACAGGGAATTGGTGGCTACACCTTC
-,TRBJ1-5,TRBD1,TRBV13,CASSRQGASNQPQHF,TGTGCCAGCAGCCGACAGGGTGCGAGCAATCAGCCCCAGCATTTT
-,TRBJ1-2,-,TRBV27,CASTPAATNSYGYTF,TGTGCCAGCACCCCAGCTGCGACTAACTCCTATGGCTACACCTTC
few,TRBJ2-1,TRBD2,TRBV4-2,CASSQVVSSGGLSSYNEQFF,TGTGCCAGCAGCCAAGTGGTGTCTAGCGGGGGGCTCAGCTCCTACAATGAGCAGTTCTTC
-,TRBJ1-5,-,TRBV4-2,CASSQGDSNQPQHF,TGTGCCAGCAGCCAAGGAGATAGCAATCAGCCCCAGCATTTT
-,TRBJ2-7,-,TRBV30,CAWSGQLYEQYF,TGTGCCTGGAGTGGACAGCTTTACGAGCAGTACTTC
-,TRBJ2-5,-,TRBV6-4,CASSNGRRQETQYF,TGTGCCAGCAGTAATGGTCGTAGACAAGAGACCCAGTACTTC
-,TRBJ1-1,-,TRBV7-9,CASSLGRGAVTNTEAFF,TGTGCCAGCAGCTTAGGCAGGGGTGCCGTGACGAACACTGAAGCTTTCTTT
-,TRBJ2-5,TRBD1,TRBV25-1,CASSAGTGRVETQYF,TGTGCCAGCAGCGCCGGGACAGGGCGGGTGGAGACCCAGTACTTC
-,TRBJ2-1,TRBD2,TRBV4-2,CASSLIAGGAGNEQFF,TGTGCCAGCAGCCTAATAGCGGGAGGGGCGGGCAATGAGCAGTTCTTC
-,TRBJ1-2,-,TRBV6-1,CASSQTGYGYTF,TGTGCCAGCAGCCAGACGGGCTATGGCTACACCTTC
-,TRBJ1-6,-,TRBV25-1,CASSEYQGTNSPLHF,TGTGCCAGCAGTGAATATCAGGGAACCAATTCACCCCTCCACTTT
-,TRBJ1-2,TRBD1,TRBV27,CASSLSPDNLDRGLGGYTF,TGTGCCAGCAGTTTATCTCCAGACAACTTGGACAGGGGGCTAGGTGGCTACACCTTC
once,TRBJ2-5,TRBD2,TRBV5-1,CASRPGTSGLGETQYF,TGCGCCAGCAGGCCCGGGACTAGCGGGTTGGGCGAGACCCAGTACTTC
once,TRBJ2-1,-,TRBV10-1,CASSEWSSSRGNNEQFF,TGCGCCAGCAGTGAGTGGAGCAGTAGCCGAGGAAACAATGAGCAGTTCTTC
-,TRBJ1-3,-,TRBV30,CAWSAQNTIYF,TGTGCCTGGAGTGCCCAGAACACCATATATTTT
-,TRBJ1-1,-,TRBV18,CASSPSAGEAFF,TGTGCCAGCTCACCATCTGCGGGGGAAGCTTTCTTT
-,TRBJ2-3,TRBD2,TRBV29-1,CSVEARGTSGMDTDTQYF,TGCAGCGTTGAGGCACGGGGAACTAGCGGGATGGACACAGATACGCAGTATTTT
-,TRBJ1-3,-,TRBV4-3,CASSQDQAVGNTIYF,TGCGCCAGCAGCCAAGATCAGGCAGTCGGAAACACCATATATTTT
-,TRBJ2-1,-,TRBV9,CASSARWGESGNEQFF,TGTGCCAGCAGCGCTCGTTGGGGAGAAAGTGGGAATGAGCAGTTCTTC
-,TRBJ2-1,TRBD2,TRBV7-3,CASSSPPGGVLF,TGTGCCAGCAGCTCCCCCCCGGGGGGGGTACTCTTC
-,TRBJ2-3,TRBD2,TRBV19,CASSMSLGGGVTDTQYF,TGTGCCAGTAGCATGTCGTTGGGCGGGGGAGTCACAGATACGCAGTATTTT
-,TRBJ2-3,-,TRBV5-6,CASSPPVITDTQYF,TGTGCCAGCAGCCCCCCGGTTATCACAGATACGCAGTATTTT
-,TRBJ2-2,-,TRBV7-7,CASSPGQPNTGELFF,TGTGCCAGCAGCCCCGGACAGCCGAACACCGGGGAGCTGTTTTTT
few,TRBJ2-2,-,TRBV19,CASSIVEIPGELFF,TGTGCCAGTAGTATAGTTGAGATCCCCGGGGAGCTGTTTTTT
-,TRBJ2-2,TRBD1,TRBV6-5,CASSGPGQSTGELFF,TGTGCCAGCAGTGGACCGGGACAGAGCACCGGGGAGCTGTTTTTT
-,TRBJ1-2,TRBD1,TRBV18,CASASGQGYGYTF,TGTGCCAGCGCCTCGGGACAGGGCTATGGCTACACCTTC
once,TRBJ1-1,-,TRBV18,CASSPGSTELNTEAFF,TGTGCCAGCTCACCAGGGTCGACAGAACTGAACACTGAAGCTTTCTTT
-,TRBJ2-7,-,TRBV5-1,CASSLGLGQTYEQYF,TGCGCCAGCAGCCTGGGTCTGGGACAAACCTACGAGCAGTACTTC
-,TRBJ2-1,-,TRBV5-1,CASSLLGVDNEQFF,TGCGCCAGCAGCTTGCTGGGCGTCGACAATGAGCAGTTCTTC
-,TRBJ1-2,-,TRBV5-1,CASSLTEVGYGYTF,TGCGCCAGCAGCTTGACGGAGGTCGGCTATGGCTACACCTTC
-,TRBJ1-6,-,TRBV19,CASSSGQHNSPLHF,TGTGCCAGTAGTTCCGGACAGCATAATTCACCCCTCCACTTT
-,TRBJ2-7,-,TRBV29-1,CSVGLGRSYEQYF,TGCAGCGTTGGACTAGGTAGATCCTACGAGCAGTACTTC
-,TRBJ2-1,-,TRBV6-6,CASSYQGFYNEQFF,TGTGCCAGCAGTTATCAGGGGTTTTACAATGAGCAGTTCTTC
-,TRBJ1-2,TRBD1,TRBV29-1,CSVDGQGGGYTF,TGCAGCGTTGACGGACAGGGAGGGGGCTACACCTTC
-,TRBJ2-2,TRBD1,TRBV6-5,CASPGTAANTGELFF,TGTGCCAGCCCAGGGACAGCGGCGAACACCGGGGAGCTGTTTTTT
-,TRBJ1-1,-,TRBV7-9,CASSLNTGNTEAFF,TGTGCCAGCAGCTTAAATACAGGGAACACTGAAGCTTTCTTT
-,TRBJ1-2,TRBD1,TRBV2,CASSLSTLPTGNYGYTF,TGTGCCAGCAGTCTTTCCACGTTACCGACAGGGAACTATGGCTACACCTTC
once,TRBJ1-4,TRBD1,TRBV9,CASSVTKGASEKLFF,TGTGCCAGCAGCGTCACCAAGGGGGCTAGTGAAAAACTGTTTTTT
once,TRBJ2-5,TRBD1,TRBV6-5,CASSRGGGETQYF,TGTGCCAGCAGCCGAGGGGGCGGCGAGACCCAGTACTTC
-,TRBJ2-1,TRBD2,TRBV27,CASSVQLAGEVYNEQFF,TGTGCCAGCAGTGTTCAACTAGCGGGAGAGGTATACAATGAGCAGTTCTTC
-,TRBJ2-2,-,TRBV21-1,CASRPVVAGAPPTNTGELFF,TGTGCCAGCAGGCCTGTGGTTGCGGGAGCGCCCCCTACGAACACCGGGGAGCTGTTTTTT
once,TRBJ2-1,TRBD2,TRBV19,CASRTTGTSGYNEQFF,TGTGCCAGTAGGACCACCGGGACTAGCGGATACAATGAGCAGTTCTTC
-,TRBJ2-3,-,TRBV9,CASSVAGGSDTQYF,TGTGCCAGCAGCGTAGCTGGGGGGTCCGATACGCAGTATTTT
-,TRBJ1-2,-,TRBV6-5,CASIPRSGAYGYTF,TGTGCCAGCATCCCACGGAGCGGGGCCTATGGCTACACCTTC